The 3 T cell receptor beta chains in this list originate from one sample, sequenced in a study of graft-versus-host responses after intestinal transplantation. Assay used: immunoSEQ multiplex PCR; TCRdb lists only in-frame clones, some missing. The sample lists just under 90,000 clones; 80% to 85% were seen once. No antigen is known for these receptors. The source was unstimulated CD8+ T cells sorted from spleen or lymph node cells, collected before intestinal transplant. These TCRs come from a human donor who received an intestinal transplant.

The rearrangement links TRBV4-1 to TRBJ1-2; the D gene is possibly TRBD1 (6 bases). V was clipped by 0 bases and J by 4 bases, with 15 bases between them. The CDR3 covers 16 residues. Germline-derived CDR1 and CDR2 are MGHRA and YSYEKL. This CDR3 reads CASSQDSSGGLYGYTF. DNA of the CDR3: TGCGCCAGCAGCCAAGATAGTTCGGGGGGCCTCTATGGCTACACCTTC.

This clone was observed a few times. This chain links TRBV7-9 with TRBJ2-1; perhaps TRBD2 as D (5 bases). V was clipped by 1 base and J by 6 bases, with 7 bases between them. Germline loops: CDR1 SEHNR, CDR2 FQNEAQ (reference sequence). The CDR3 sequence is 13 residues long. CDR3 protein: CASSLVRGNEQFF. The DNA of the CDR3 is TGTGCCAGCAGCTTAGTACGGGGCAATGAGCAGTTCTTC.

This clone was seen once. The CDR3 DNA follows: TGTGCCGGGGACAGGGTTGATGAGCAGTTCTTC. It specifies CAGDRVDEQFF. The rearrangement links TRBV6-5 to TRBJ2-1; TRBD1 agrees at 9 bases. Germline assignment: CDR1 MNHEY and CDR2 SVGAGI. V lost 11 bases and J lost 8; bases outside the gene matches: 4. The CDR3 spans 11 residues.